This entry features one TCR beta chain sequence. Antigen unknown. These data come from a study of cytomegalovirus exposure and HLA in healthy donors. Study-wide points: Researchers reported that a few CMV-associated chains were confirmed in vitro as CMV antigen-specific.

The PCR made use of 60 Vbeta and 13 Jbeta primers. Libraries were prepared by immunoSEQ multiplex PCR; TCRdb keeps only in-frame clonotypes and omits some of them. The sample has approximately 70,000 clones; 65% to 75% are singletons. With 0 bases clipped from V and 3 bases from J, the junction kept 5 bases outside the gene matches. CDR1 and CDR2 (germline): KGHSH, LQKENI. There are 16 residues in the CDR3. The chain joins TRBV18 to TRBJ2-5, with 9 bases identical to TRBD1. The receptor comes from a man between 40 and 49 years old in good health and CMV-seropositive. The material sequenced was PBMCs. CDR3 sequence reads: CASSPPGDRGEETQYF. The CDR3 coding sequence is TGTGCCAGCTCACCACCGGGCGACAGGGGGGAAGAGACCCAGTACTTC.